Shown below are 10 T cell receptor beta chains from a single sample sequenced in a study of blood T cells in healthy people across ages. A sample-barcoded 5' primer and a J-beta primer mix were used in a second PCR of about 7 to 12 cycles. TCRdb analysed the 5' RACE reads with MiXCR anew, one entry per CDR3 protein. The sample carries 600,000 to 900,000 distinct CDR3 sequences, roughly 24% recorded once. The same data also contributed to another study, on T cells of mothers and their children.

Source material: blood. The source is a boy younger than 18 in good health.

The chain recombines TRBV29-1 with TRBJ2-1; D unresolved. V lost 5 bases and J lost 1, with 15 bases in between. The CDR3 has 15 residues. Germline CDR1 is SQVTM and CDR2 is ANQGSEA. In DNA, the CDR3 is TGCAGCGTTTCACAACGTTTAGCATCCTACAATGAGCAGTTCTTC. Its translation: CSVSQRLASYNEQFF.

The chain has TRBV18 and TRBJ2-5, with D uncertain. TRBJ2-7 explains the end of the DNA better; the J call may be wrong. The CDR3 consists of 15 residues. Per germline, CDR1 KGHSH and CDR2 LQKENI. The CDR3 loop reads CASSPPSQRSYEQYF. The CDR3 DNA reads as TGTGCCAGCTCACCACCGTCTCAGCGCTCCTACGAGCAGTACTTC.

This clonotype came up a few times. This chain joins TRBV7-9 and TRBJ2-1; the match to TRBD2 covers 8 bases. This CDR3 has 14 residues. CDR1 SEHNR and CDR2 FQNEAQ come from the germline V gene (reference sequence). Losses at the gene ends were 5 bases for V and 5 bases for J; bases not matched to a gene: 5. The CDR3 DNA sequence: TGTGCCAGCAGCGAACTAGCGGAGAACAATGAGCAGTTCTTC. Its translation is CASSELAENNEQFF.

This clonotype was picked up a small number of times. The chain carries TRBV5-1 and TRBJ2-5; 8 bases fit TRBD2. The V gene end was trimmed by 6 bases and the J gene end by 7 bases; junction bases not matched to a gene: 14. The germline gives CDR1 SGHRS, CDR2 YFSETQ. CDR3 size: 15 residues. The CDR3 coding sequence is TGCGCCAGCAAAACGAGCGGGGGCCCCATGGTGACCCAGTACTTC. Amino acid sequence: CASKTSGGPMVTQYF. The complete variable domain, with remaining parts taken from reference TRBV5-1 and TRBJ2-5, reads KAGVTQTPRYLIKTRGQQVTLSCSPISGHRSVSWYQQTPGQGLQFLFEYFSETQRNKGNFPGRFSGRQFSNSRSEMNVSTLELGDSALYLCASKTSGGPMVTQYFGPGTRLLVL.

The chain is built from TRBV3-1 and TRBJ2-5; D might be TRBD2 (6 bases). Matching the DNA end better, TRBJ2-7 makes the J call doubtful. Germline CDR1 and CDR2: LGHDT and YNNKEL (reference sequence). The CDR3 length is 16 residues. CDR3: CASSQLSGDRFYEQYF. In nucleotides, the CDR3 is TGTGCCAGCAGCCAACTATCGGGAGACCGATTCTACGAGCAGTACTTC.

This clonotype was found a few times. This chain links TRBV11-1 with TRBJ1-2; D is perhaps TRBD1 (6 bases). The CDR3 consists of 14 residues. V lost 0 bases and J lost 6, with 11 bases in between. The germline V gene has CDR1 SGHAT and CDR2 FQDESV (reference sequence). The CDR3 loop reads CASSLAGTPNGYTF. The CDR3 coding sequence is TGTGCCAGCAGCTTAGCGGGGACACCAAATGGCTACACCTTC.

The V and J genes are TRBV7-9 and TRBJ2-3; either TRBD1 or TRBD2 may supply D (5 bases each). With 5 bases removed from V and 1 base from J, the gap between germline ends came to 16 bases. CDR1 is SEHNR, CDR2 FQNEAQ, per germline (reference sequence). This CDR3 is built from 16 residues. The CDR3 sequence is CASSPGPKGGTDTQYF. CDR3 nucleotide sequence: TGTGCCAGCAGCCCGGGACCTAAAGGAGGCACAGATACGCAGTATTTT. Full variable domain (outside the CDR3, taken from reference TRBV7-9 and TRBJ2-3): DTGVSQNPRHKITKRGQNVTFRCDPISEHNRLYWYRQTLGQGPEFLTYFQNEAQLEKSRLLSDRFSAERPKGSFSTLEIQRTEQGDSAMYLCASSPGPKGGTDTQYFGPGTRLTVL.

V is TRBV5-1 and J is TRBJ1-6; tentatively, D is TRBD1 (6 bases). V was shortened by 4 bases and J by 11 bases, with 16 bases between the two germline ends. Germline V CDR1 and CDR2: SGHRS, YFSETQ. CDR3 length: 14 residues. The CDR3 nucleotides are TGCGCCAGCAGCGAGCTTCCAGGGGCGCCACCCCTCCACTTT. As protein: CASSELPGAPPLHF.

This clonotype was seen more than once but under ten times. This sequence joins TRBV29-1 and TRBJ1-1, with D unclear. This CDR3 region has 14 residues. V was trimmed by 1 base and J by 2 bases, leaving 11 bases between them. Germline V lookup: CDR1 SQVTM, CDR2 ANQGSEA. The CDR3 loop reads CSVEVGPGNTEAFF. The CDR3 DNA follows: TGCAGCGTTGAAGTCGGTCCGGGAAACACTGAAGCTTTCTTT.

The chain carries TRBV27 and TRBJ1-1, with D maybe TRBD1 (5 bases). This CDR3 contains 14 residues. V was trimmed by 6 bases and J by 4 bases, leaving 15 bases between them. Germline CDR1 is MNHEY and CDR2 is SMNVEV (reference sequence). CDR3 bases: TGTGCCAGCAGGCCCCCTGGGGGGGGCACTGAAGCTTTCTTT. Protein product: CASRPPGGGTEAFF.